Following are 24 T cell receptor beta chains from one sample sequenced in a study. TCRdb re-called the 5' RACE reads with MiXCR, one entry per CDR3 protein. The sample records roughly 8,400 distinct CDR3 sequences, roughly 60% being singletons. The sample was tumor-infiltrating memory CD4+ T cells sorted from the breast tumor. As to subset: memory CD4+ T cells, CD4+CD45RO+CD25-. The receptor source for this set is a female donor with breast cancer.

The CDR3 is CSASLPDTGELFF. CDR3 bases: TGCAGTGCTAGTTTGCCCGATACCGGGGAGCTGTTTTTT. The genes are TRBV20-1 and TRBJ2-2, with unresolved D. Germline V gene lookup returns CDR1 DFQATT and CDR2 SNEGSKA (reference sequence). The CDR3 is 13 residues long. Trimming took 3 bases from V and 5 from J, leaving 10 bases between them.

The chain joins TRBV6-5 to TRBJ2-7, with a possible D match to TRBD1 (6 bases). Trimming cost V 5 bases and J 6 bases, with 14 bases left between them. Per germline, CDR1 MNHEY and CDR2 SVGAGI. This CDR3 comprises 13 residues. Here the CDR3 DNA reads TGTGCCAGCAGTATGACAGGAATCCCCGAGCAGTACTTC. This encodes CASSMTGIPEQYF.

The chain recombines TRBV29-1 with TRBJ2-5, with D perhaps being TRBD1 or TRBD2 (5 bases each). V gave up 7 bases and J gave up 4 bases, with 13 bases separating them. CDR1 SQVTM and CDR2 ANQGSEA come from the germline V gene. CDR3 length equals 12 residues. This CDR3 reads CSAHPGTETQYF. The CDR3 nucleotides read TGCAGCGCGCATCCCGGGACAGAGACCCAGTACTTC.

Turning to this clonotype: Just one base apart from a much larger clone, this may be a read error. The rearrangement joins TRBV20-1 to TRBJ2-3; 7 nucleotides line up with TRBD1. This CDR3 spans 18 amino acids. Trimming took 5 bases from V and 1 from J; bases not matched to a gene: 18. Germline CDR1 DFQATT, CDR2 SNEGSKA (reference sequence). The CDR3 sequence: CSARPGQRHLTRTDTQYF. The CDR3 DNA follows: TGCAGTGCTCGTCCGGGACAGCGCCATCTAACTCGCACAGATACGCAGTATTTT.

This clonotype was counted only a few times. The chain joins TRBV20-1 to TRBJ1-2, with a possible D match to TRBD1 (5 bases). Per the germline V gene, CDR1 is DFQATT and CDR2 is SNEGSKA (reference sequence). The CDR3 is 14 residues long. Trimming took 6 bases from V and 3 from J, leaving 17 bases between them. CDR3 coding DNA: TGCAGTGCAGCCCAGAGACAGAACGACTATGGCTACACCTTC. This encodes CSAAQRQNDYGYTF.

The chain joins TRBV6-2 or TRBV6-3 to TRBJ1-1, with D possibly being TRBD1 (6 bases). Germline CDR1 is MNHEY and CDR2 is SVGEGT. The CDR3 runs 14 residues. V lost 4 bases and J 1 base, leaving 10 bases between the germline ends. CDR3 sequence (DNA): TGTGCCAGCAGTTCACTACAGGGGAACACTGAAGCTTTCTTT. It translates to CASSSLQGNTEAFF.

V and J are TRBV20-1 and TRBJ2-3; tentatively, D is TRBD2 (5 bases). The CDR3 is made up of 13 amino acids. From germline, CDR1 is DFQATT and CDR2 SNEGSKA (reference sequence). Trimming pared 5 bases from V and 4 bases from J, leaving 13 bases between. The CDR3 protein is CSALSGISDTQYF. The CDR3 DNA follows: TGCAGTGCTTTATCCGGGATATCAGATACGCAGTATTTT.

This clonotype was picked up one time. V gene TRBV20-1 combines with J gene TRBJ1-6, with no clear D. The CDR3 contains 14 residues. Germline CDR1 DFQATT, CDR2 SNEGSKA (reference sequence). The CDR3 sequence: CTPQDGSYNSPLHF. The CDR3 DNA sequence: TGCACCCCCCAGGACGGCTCCTATAATTCACCCCTCCACTTT.

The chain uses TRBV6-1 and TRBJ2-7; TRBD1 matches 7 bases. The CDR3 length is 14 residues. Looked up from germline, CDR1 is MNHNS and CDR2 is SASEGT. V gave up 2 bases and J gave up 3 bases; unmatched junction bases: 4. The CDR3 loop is CASSEPGQNYEQYF. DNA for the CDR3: TGTGCCAGCAGTGAACCGGGACAGAACTACGAGCAGTACTTC.

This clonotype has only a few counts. CDR3: CASKGQGLYNEQFF. The CDR3 region has the DNA TGTGCCAGCAAAGGACAGGGGCTCTACAATGAGCAGTTCTTC. The chain links TRBV12-3 or TRBV12-4 to TRBJ2-1, with TRBD1 identical over 9 bases. Germline trimming cut 7 bases from V and 3 bases from J; bases unmatched to any gene: 4. CDR3 length: 14 amino acids.

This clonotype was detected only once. The CDR3, as DNA: TGTGCCAGCAGCTTAACCGGACGTCCAGCGGGGGGCACAGATACGCAGTATTTT. The encoded protein is CASSLTGRPAGGTDTQYF. The gene calls are TRBV7-3 and TRBJ2-3; 8 bases fit TRBD2. The CDR3 sequence is 18 residues long. Germline V gene lookup returns CDR1 SGHTA and CDR2 FQGTGA. V dropped 0 bases and J dropped 1; count of bases not matched to a gene: 9.

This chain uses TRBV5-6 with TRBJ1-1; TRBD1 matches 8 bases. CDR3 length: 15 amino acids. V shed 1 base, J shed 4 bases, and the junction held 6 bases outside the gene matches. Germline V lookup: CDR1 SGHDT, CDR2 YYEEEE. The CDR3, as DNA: TGTGCCAGCAGCTTGCCCGCCGGACAGGGCACTGAAGCTTTCTTT. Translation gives CASSLPAGQGTEAFF.

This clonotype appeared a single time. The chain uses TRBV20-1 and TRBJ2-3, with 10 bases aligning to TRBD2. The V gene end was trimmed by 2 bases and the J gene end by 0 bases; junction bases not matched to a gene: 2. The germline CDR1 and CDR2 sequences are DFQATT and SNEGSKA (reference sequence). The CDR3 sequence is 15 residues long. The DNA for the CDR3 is TGCAGTGCTAGAAGCGGGGGGGTGAGCACAGATACGCAGTATTTT. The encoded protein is CSARSGGVSTDTQYF.

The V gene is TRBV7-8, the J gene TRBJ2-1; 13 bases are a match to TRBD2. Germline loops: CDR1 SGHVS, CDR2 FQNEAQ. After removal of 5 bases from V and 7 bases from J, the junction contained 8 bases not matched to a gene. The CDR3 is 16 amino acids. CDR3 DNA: TGTGCCAGCAGCCCCCGGACTAGCGGGGGTACGAATGAGCAGTTCTTC. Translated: CASSPRTSGGTNEQFF.

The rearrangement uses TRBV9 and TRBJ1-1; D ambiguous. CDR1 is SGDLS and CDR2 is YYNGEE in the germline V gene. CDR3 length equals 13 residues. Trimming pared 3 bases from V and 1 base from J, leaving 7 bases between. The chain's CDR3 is CASSGVQNTEAFF. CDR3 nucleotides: TGTGCCAGCAGCGGGGTACAGAACACTGAAGCTTTCTTT.

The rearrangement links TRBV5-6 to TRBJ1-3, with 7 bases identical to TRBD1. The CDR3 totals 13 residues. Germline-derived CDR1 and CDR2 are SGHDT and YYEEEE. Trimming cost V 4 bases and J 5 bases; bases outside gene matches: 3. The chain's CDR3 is CASSAGQRNTIYF. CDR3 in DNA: TGTGCCAGCAGCGCGGGACAGAGAAACACCATATATTTT.

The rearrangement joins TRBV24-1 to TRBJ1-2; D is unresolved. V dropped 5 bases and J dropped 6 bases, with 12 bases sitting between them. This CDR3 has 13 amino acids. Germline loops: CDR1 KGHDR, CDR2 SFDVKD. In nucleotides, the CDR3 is TGTGCCACCAGTGTCCCAGCAGAAAATGGCTACACCTTC. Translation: CATSVPAENGYTF.

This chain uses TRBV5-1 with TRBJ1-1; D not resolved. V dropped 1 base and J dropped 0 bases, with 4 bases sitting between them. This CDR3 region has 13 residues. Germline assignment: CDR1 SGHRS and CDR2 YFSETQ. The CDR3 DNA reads TGCGCCAGCAGCTTGACTCTGAACACTGAAGCTTTCTTT. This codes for CASSLTLNTEAFF.

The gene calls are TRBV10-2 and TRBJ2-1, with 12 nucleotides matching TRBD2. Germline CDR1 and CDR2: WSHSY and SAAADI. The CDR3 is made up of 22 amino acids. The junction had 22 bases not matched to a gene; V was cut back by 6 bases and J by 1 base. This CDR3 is CASRGLAGATVAREISYNEQFF. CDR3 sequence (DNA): TGCGCCAGCAGGGGACTAGCGGGTGCCACGGTGGCACGGGAAATTTCCTACAATGAGCAGTTCTTC.

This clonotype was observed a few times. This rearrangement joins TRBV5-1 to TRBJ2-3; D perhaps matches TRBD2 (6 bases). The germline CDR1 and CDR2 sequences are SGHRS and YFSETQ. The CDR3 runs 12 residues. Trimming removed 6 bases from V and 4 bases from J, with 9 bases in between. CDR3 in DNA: TGCGCCAGCAAAGGAGGGTCAGATACGCAGTATTTT. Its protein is CASKGGSDTQYF.

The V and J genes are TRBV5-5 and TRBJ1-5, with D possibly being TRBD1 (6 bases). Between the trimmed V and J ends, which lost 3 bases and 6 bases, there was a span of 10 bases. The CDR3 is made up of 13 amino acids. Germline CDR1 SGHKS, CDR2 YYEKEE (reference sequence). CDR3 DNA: TGTGCCAGCAGCTCTAAAGGGGGTCAGCCCCAGCATTTT. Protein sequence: CASSSKGGQPQHF.

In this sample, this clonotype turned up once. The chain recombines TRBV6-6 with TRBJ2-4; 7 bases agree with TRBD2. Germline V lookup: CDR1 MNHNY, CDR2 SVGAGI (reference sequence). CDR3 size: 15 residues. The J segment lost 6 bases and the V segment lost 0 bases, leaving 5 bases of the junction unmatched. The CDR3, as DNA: TGTGCCAGCAGTTACTCGAGCGGGGTGGGAAACATTCAGTACTTC. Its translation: CASSYSSGVGNIQYF.

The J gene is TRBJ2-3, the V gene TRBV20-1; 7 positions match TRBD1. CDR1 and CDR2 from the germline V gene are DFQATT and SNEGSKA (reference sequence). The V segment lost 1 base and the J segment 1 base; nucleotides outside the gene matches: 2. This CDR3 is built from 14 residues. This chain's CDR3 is CSARVQGGTDTQYF. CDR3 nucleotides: TGCAGTGCTAGAGTTCAGGGGGGCACAGATACGCAGTATTTT.

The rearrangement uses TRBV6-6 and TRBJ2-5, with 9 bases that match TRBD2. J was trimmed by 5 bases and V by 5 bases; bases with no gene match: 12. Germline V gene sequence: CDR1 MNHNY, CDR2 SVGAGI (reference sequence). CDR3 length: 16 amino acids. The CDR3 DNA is TGTGCCAGCAGTGTTCCGGGACTAGCAGCTTTCGAGACCCAGTACTTC. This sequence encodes CASSVPGLAAFETQYF.